The 2 T cell receptor beta chains reported below all come from one sample, sequenced in a study of blood T cell repertoires in COVID-19. Assay used: immunoSEQ multiplex PCR; TCRdb lists only in-frame clones, some missing. In the table there are around 130,000 clones, approximately 84% of which are singletons. Sequenced sample: peripheral blood. The receptor set was obtained from a woman older than 75 with acute or convalescent COVID-19.

The genes are TRBV3-1 (or the pseudogene TRBV3-2) and TRBJ1-1; 9 bases are shared with TRBD1. The V gene's germline CDR1 is LGHDT and CDR2 YNNKEL (reference sequence). The length of the CDR3 is 15 residues. V lost 3 bases, J lost 6 bases, and 8 bases stayed unmatched. CDR3 sequence (DNA): TGTGCCAGCAGCCAGGAGGACAGGGGTTTGCCTGAAGCTTTCTTT. Its protein product is CASSQEDRGLPEAFF.

This chain links TRBV9 with TRBJ1-2; D possibly corresponds to TRBD1 (6 bases). Looked up from germline, CDR1 is SGDLS and CDR2 is YYNGEE. The CDR3 contains 15 residues. V dropped 4 bases and J dropped 5 bases, with 18 bases sitting between them. The CDR3 loop is CASSPLDSLGYGYTF. In DNA, the CDR3 is TGTGCCAGCAGCCCCCTGGACAGCCTAGGTTATGGCTACACCTTC.